The 12 T cell receptor beta chains below were found in one sample sequenced in a study of T cells in Graves' hyperthyroidism and ophthalmopathy. There were TCR beta CDR3 regions amplified from RNA transcripts. The TCR CDR3 first-round RT-PCR relied on the HTBI primer set. A single record per CDR3 protein comes from TCRdb applying MiXCR to the multiplex PCR reads. The repertoire holds around 350,000 distinct CDR3 sequences, with roughly 14% as singletons. The specimen sequenced was blood. The source is a woman younger than 35 with Graves' hyperthyroidism that later progressed to Graves' ophthalmopathy.

This rearrangement joins TRBV20-1 to TRBJ2-3; 12 bases are shared with TRBD2. The germline gives CDR1 DFQATT, CDR2 SNEGSKA (reference sequence). This CDR3 has 15 residues. J was trimmed by 3 bases and V by 6 bases; bases with no gene match: 7. The CDR3 coding sequence is TGCAGTGCCCGACTAGCGGGAGTCGTGACAGATACGCAGTATTTT. Protein sequence: CSARLAGVVTDTQYF.

At least ten counts were recorded for this clonotype. The rearrangement links TRBV30 to TRBJ2-1; no reliable D call. CDR3 length: 11 residues. V was shortened by 4 bases and J by 12 bases, with 13 bases between the two germline ends. The germline V gene has CDR1 GTSNPN and CDR2 SVGIG (reference sequence). The CDR3 protein is CAWTLSSGQFF. Written as DNA, the CDR3 is TGTGCCTGGACTCTTTCCTCAGGGCAGTTCTTC. Full variable domain (rest looked up from reference TRBV30 and TRBJ2-1): SQTIHQWPATLVQPVGSPLSLECTVEGTSNPNLYWYRQAAGRGLQLLFYSVGIGQISSEVPQNLSASRPQDRQFILSSKKLLLSDSGFYLCAWTLSSGQFFGPGTRLTVL.

There are a few counts of this clonotype. The chain is built from TRBV20-1 and TRBJ2-1; D gene unclear. The CDR3 covers 13 residues. Trimming pared 3 bases from V and 5 bases from J, leaving 11 bases between. Germline CDR1 reads DFQATT; CDR2 reads SNEGSKA (reference sequence). CDR3 residues: CSASIVLHNEQFF. DNA of the CDR3: TGCAGTGCTAGTATAGTGCTCCACAATGAGCAGTTCTTC.

Many counts were recorded for this clonotype. The missing conserved phenylalanine or tryptophan at the end of this CDR3 makes a read error likely. The chain combines TRBV6-1 with TRBJ1-2; tentatively, D is TRBD1 (5 bases). The germline CDR1 and CDR2 sequences are MNHNS and SASEGT. V was pared by 6 bases and J by 4 bases, with 21 bases between. The CDR3 contains 16 residues. The CDR3 here is CASRPLAYDSFYGYTL. The CDR3 region has the DNA TGTGCCAGCAGGCCCCTCGCGTACGACAGTTTCTATGGCTACACCCTC.

This clonotype occurred many times. This chain connects TRBV28 to TRBJ2-3; 7 bases align to TRBD1. With V trimmed by 6 bases and J by 0 bases, 3 bases remained unmatched. Germline loops: CDR1 MDHEN, CDR2 SYDVKM. This CDR3 region has 14 residues. CDR3 nucleotide sequence: TGTGCCAGCAGCTGGGACAGTAGCACAGATACGCAGTATTTT. Protein: CASSWDSSTDTQYF. Together with reference TRBV28 and TRBJ2-3, the CDR3 gives the full variable domain: DVKVTQSSRYLVKRTGEKVFLECVQDMDHENMFWYRQDPGLGLRLIYFSYDVKMKEKGDIPEGYSVSREKKERFSLILESASTNQTSMYLCASSWDSSTDTQYFGPGTRLTVL.

This clonotype has more than one count but fewer than ten. The rearrangement joins TRBV5-1 to TRBJ2-3; D remains ambiguous. The V and J ends lost 2 bases and 2 bases respectively, with 9 bases between them. The CDR3 is made up of 14 amino acids. Per the germline V gene, CDR1 is SGHRS and CDR2 is YFSETQ. CDR3 sequence (DNA): TGCGCCAGCAGCTTCGGATCCTACACAGATACGCAGTATTTT. This codes for CASSFGSYTDTQYF.

Many counts were recorded for this clonotype. V gene TRBV28 combines with J gene TRBJ2-1; 10 positions match TRBD1. The V gene's germline CDR1 is MDHEN and CDR2 SYDVKM. With V trimmed by 7 bases and J by 8 bases, 8 bases remained unmatched. The CDR3 covers 14 residues. CDR3 nucleotides: TGTGCCAGCACCCTGGACAGGGGGGTTGATGAGCAGTTCTTC. It codes for CASTLDRGVDEQFF. Together with reference TRBV28 and TRBJ2-1, the CDR3 gives the full variable domain: DVKVTQSSRYLVKRTGEKVFLECVQDMDHENMFWYRQDPGLGLRLIYFSYDVKMKEKGDIPEGYSVSREKKERFSLILESASTNQTSMYLCASTLDRGVDEQFFGPGTRLTVL.

This clonotype was detected many times. J is TRBJ2-5 and V is TRBV7-9, with D perhaps TRBD2 (6 bases). The V end was cut by 5 bases, the J end by 1 base, with 14 bases between. The CDR3 has 15 residues. Germline CDR1 reads SEHNR; CDR2 reads FQNEAQ (reference sequence). CDR3 protein: CASSRPGTPQETQYF. The CDR3 region has the DNA TGTGCCAGCAGCCGCCCCGGGACTCCCCAAGAGACCCAGTACTTC.

This clonotype was seen repeatedly, ten times or more. The rearrangement links TRBV7-2 to TRBJ2-5, with D maybe TRBD2 (6 bases). The CDR3 length is 13 residues. The V gene's germline CDR1 is SGHTA and CDR2 FQGNSA. V lost 2 bases and J 4 bases, leaving 8 bases between the germline ends. The CDR3 DNA reads TGTGCCAGCAGCTTAAGGCGGGGAGAGACCCAGTACTTC. The encoded protein is CASSLRRGETQYF.

This clonotype was observed many times. This chain connects TRBV13 to TRBJ2-7, with TRBD1 as a possible D gene (6 bases). Germline loops: CDR1 PRHDT, CDR2 FYEKMQ (reference sequence). The CDR3 is 14 amino acids. Trimming took off 4 bases at V and 3 bases at J, with 13 bases between the two ends. The DNA of the CDR3 is TGTGCCAGCAGCTCCAGACAGGATTACTACGAGCAGTACTTC. Residues: CASSSRQDYYEQYF.

This clonotype was counted ten times or more. V gene TRBV7-9 combines with J gene TRBJ2-3, with 7 bases aligning to TRBD1. This CDR3 is 17 amino acids long. V lost 0 bases, J lost 2 bases, and 8 bases stayed unmatched. Germline values: CDR1 SEHNR, CDR2 FQNEAQ (reference sequence). CDR3 nucleotides: TGTGCCAGCAGCTTAGCGCTTGGGACAGCAGTCACAGATACGCAGTATTTT. It encodes CASSLALGTAVTDTQYF.

This clonotype was seen a few times. The rearrangement links TRBV10-3 to TRBJ2-7; D is uncertain. V lost 3 bases to trimming and J lost 6 bases, with 15 bases between them. Per the germline V gene, CDR1 is ENHRY and CDR2 is SYGVKD. CDR3 length: 14 amino acids. The CDR3 DNA is TGTGCCATCAGTGAAGGTCTAGGCTACGGCGAGCAGTACTTC. Translating gives CAISEGLGYGEQYF.